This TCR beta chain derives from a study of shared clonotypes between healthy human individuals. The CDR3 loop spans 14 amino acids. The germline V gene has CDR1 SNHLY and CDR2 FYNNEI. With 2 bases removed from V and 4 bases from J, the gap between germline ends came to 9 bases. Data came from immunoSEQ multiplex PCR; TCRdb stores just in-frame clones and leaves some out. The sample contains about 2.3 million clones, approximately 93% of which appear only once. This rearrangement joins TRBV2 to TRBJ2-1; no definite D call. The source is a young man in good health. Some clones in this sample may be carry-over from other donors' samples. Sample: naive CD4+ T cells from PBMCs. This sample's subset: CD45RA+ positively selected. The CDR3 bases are TGTGCCAGCAGTGAACTCTCGGGTTACAATGAGCAGTTCTTC. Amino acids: CASSELSGYNEQFF.